This TCR beta chain was retrieved from a study of T cells of healthy individuals (dated by TCRdb to 2016 to 2019). Library method: 5' RACE. TCRdb lists the instrument as Illumina MiSeq. TCRdb handled the public reads itself, with Q25 trimming in fastp and clone calling in MiXCR, and kept productive beta chains. Duplicate CDR3 protein sequences are folded into a single record with the most common DNA and genes. The sample includes about 100,000 distinct CDR3 sequences, with approximately 15% observed a single time. 6% to 8% of the sample comes from the top ten. Concerning this clonotype: Its antigen is still unknown. Per-base quality was not reported, and no clone a single base away is much larger than it.

Compared with germline, V lacks 4 bases and J lacks 5 bases; bases without a gene match: 5. Reading the germline V gene (reference sequence) gives CDR1 DFQATT and CDR2 SNEGSKA. The CDR3, from cysteine to phenylalanine, totals 15 residues. The CDR3 DNA has 45 bases and is translated from base 1. The clonotype originates from a human donor in good health. The chain uses TRBV20-1 and TRBJ1-6, with TRBD1 identical over 10 junction bases. The CDR3 protein: CSAKSGTGDNSPLHF. Here is the DNA: TGCAGTGCTAAATCTGGGACAGGGGATAATTCACCCCTCCACTTT.